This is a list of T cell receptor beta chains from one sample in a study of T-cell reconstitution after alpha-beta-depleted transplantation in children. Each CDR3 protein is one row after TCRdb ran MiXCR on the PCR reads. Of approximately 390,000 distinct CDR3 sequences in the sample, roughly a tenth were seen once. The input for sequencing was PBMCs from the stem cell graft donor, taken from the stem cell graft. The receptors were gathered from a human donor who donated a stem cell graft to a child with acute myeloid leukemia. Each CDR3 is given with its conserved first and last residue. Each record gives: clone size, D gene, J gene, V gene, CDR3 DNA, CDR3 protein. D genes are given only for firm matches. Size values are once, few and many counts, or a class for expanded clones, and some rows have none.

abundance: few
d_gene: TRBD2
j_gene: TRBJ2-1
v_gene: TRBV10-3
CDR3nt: TGTGCCATCAGTGAGTCCTCATGGACTAGCGGGGGGAGCGGGGAGCAGTTCTTC
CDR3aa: CAISESSWTSGGSGEQFF

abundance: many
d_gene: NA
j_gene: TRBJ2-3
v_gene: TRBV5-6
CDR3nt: TGTGCCAGCAGCTTAACAGGGAGCACAGATACGCAGTATTTT
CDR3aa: CASSLTGSTDTQYF

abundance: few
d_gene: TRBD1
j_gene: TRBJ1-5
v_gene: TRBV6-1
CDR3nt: TGTGCCAGCAGAGGAACTACAGGGGGCAATCAGCCCCAGCATTTT
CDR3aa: CASRGTTGGNQPQHF

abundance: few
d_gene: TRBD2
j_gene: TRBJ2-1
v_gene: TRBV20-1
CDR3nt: TGCAGTGCTGGGCTAGGGACTAGCGGGGTTTTATCCTACAATGAGCAGTTCTTC
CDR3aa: CSAGLGTSGVLSYNEQFF

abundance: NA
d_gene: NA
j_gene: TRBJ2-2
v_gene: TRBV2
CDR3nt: TGTGCCAGCAGTGAAGGGAGGTCGTACGCTGCGAACACCGGGGAGCTGTTTTTT
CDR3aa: CASSEGRSYAANTGELFF

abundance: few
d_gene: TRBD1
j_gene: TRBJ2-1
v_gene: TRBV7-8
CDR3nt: TGTGCCAGCAGCTTTGGGACAGTCAATGAGCAGTTCTTC
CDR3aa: CASSFGTVNEQFF

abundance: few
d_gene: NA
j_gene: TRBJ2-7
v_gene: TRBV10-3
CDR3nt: TGTGCCATCAGTGAGAGGAAGGCGAGCTCCTACGAGCAGTACTTC
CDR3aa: CAISERKASSYEQYF

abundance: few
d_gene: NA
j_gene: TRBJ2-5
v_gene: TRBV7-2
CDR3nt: TGTGCCAGCAGCTTCCAGGCGGCCCAAGAGACCCAGTACTTC
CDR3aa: CASSFQAAQETQYF

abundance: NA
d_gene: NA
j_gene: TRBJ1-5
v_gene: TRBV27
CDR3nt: TGTGCCAGCAGTCCCGGGACTTATCAGCCCCAGCATTTT
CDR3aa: CASSPGTYQPQHF

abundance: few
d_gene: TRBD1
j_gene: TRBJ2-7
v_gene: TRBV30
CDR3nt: TGTGCCTGGGGGAAGGACAGGGGCTACGAGCAGTACTTC
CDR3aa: CAWGKDRGYEQYF

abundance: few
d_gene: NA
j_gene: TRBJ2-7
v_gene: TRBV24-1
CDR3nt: TGTGCCACCAGTGATCAACAGCTTTCATCCTACGAGCAGTACTTC
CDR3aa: CATSDQQLSSYEQYF

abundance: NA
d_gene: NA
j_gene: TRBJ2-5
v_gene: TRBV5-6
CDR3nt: TGTGCCAGCAGTACACAGGGTCTACGAGAGACCCAGTACTTC
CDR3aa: CASSTQGLRETQYF

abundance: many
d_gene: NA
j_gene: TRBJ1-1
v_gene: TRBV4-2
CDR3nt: TGTGCCAGCAGCCAAATGGTCGGGCGTGGCGCTGAAGCTTTCTTT
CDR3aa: CASSQMVGRGAEAFF

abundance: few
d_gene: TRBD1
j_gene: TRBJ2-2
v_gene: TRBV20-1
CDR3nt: TGCAGTGCTAAAGGACAGGGGGCTTTTGCGGCCGGGGAGCTGTTTTTT
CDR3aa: CSAKGQGAFAAGELFF

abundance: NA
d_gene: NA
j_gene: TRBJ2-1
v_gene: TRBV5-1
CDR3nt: TGCGCCAGCAGCTTGAACCGGGCCCATGACAATGAGCAGTTCTTC
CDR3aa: CASSLNRAHDNEQFF

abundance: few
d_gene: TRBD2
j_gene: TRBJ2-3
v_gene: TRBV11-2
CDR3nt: TGTGCCAGCAGCCCCGTCCCCTTTACGCTAGCGGGGGCCCGCCGGGGTACGCAGTATTTT
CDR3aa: CASSPVPFTLAGARRGTQYF

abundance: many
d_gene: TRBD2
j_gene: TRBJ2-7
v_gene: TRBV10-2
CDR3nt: TGCGCCAGCAGGCTAGCGGCGGTCTACGAGCAGTACTTC
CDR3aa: CASRLAAVYEQYF

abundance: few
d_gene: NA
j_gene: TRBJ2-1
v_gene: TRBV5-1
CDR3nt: TGCGCCAGCACCCCGGACACCCCCAATGAGCAGTTCTTC
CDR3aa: CASTPDTPNEQFF

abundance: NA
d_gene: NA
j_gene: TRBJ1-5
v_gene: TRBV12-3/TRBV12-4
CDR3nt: TGTGCCAGCAGTCTGGCCGGGACGACTTCTCAGCCCCAGCATTTT
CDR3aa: CASSLAGTTSQPQHF

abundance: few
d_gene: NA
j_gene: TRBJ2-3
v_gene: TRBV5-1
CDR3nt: TGCGCCAGCAGCCCCACGGGGAATGGAGTCACAGATACGCAGTATTTT
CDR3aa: CASSPTGNGVTDTQYF

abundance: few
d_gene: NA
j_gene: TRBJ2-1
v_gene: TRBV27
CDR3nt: TGTGCCAGCAGTTCAAGCTCTTTCCGAAGCTCCTACAATGAGCAGTTCTTC
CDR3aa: CASSSSSFRSSYNEQFF

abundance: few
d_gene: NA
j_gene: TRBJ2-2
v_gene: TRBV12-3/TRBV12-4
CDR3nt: TGTGCCAGCACCCCGGGGGCCGCCGGGGAGCTGTTTTTT
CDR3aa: CASTPGAAGELFF

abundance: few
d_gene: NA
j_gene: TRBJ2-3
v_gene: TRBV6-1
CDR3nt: TGTGCCAGCAGTGATGTGGGGGCTACAATAGGTACGCAGTATTTT
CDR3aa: CASSDVGATIGTQYF

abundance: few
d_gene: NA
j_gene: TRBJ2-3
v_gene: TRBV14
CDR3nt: TGTGCCAGCAGCCAAGTCAAGGGCGGCACAGATACGCAGTATTTT
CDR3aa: CASSQVKGGTDTQYF

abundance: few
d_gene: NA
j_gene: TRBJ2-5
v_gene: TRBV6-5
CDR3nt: TGTGCCAGCAGTTACGGGATACAAGAGACCCAGTACTTC
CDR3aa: CASSYGIQETQYF

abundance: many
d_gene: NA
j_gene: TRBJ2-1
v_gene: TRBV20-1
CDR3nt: TGCAGTGCCCCAGGACGAAATGAGCAGTTCTTC
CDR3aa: CSAPGRNEQFF

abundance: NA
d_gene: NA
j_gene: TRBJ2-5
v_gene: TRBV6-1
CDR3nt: TGTGCCAGCAGCCCATTGGCCTCAAGAGGGACCCAGTACTTC
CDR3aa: CASSPLASRGTQYF